The 21 T cell receptor beta chains reported below all come from one sample, sequenced in a study of siplizumab effects on memory and regulatory T cells. Libraries were prepared by immunoSEQ multiplex PCR; TCRdb keeps only in-frame clonotypes and omits some of them. This sample has some 100,000 clones, with about 92% found just once. What was sequenced was Tregs sorted from blood. These receptors originate from a human donor in good health.

V and J are TRBV5-5 and TRBJ1-4; D gene ambiguous. Germline V CDR1 and CDR2: SGHKS, YYEKEE (reference sequence). The CDR3 has 13 residues. V lost 1 base and J lost 10, with 11 bases in between. This CDR3 is CASSLYGHGKLFF. CDR3 bases: TGTGCCAGCAGCTTGTATGGTCACGGAAAACTGTTTTTT. The entire variable domain, with the rest obtained from reference TRBV5-5 and TRBJ1-4, is as follows: DAGVTQSPTHLIKTRGQQVTLRCSPISGHKSVSWYQQVLGQGPQFIFQYYEKEERGRGNFPDRFSARQFPNYSSELNVNALLLGDSALYLCASSLYGHGKLFFGSGTQLSVL.

This sequence joins TRBV6-1 and TRBJ2-1; 11 bases line up with TRBD2. This CDR3 has 14 residues. V lost 5 bases, J lost 3 bases, and 0 bases stayed unmatched. Germline V gene data show CDR1 as MNHNS and CDR2 as SASEGT. The CDR3 loop reads CASSLAGGYNEQFF. The CDR3 DNA reads TGTGCCAGCAGTCTAGCGGGGGGCTACAATGAGCAGTTCTTC.

The chain carries TRBV29-1 and TRBJ2-7; D gene unclear. Between the trimmed V and J ends, which lost 4 bases and 4 bases, there was a span of 11 bases. The CDR3 sequence is 12 residues long. Germline values: CDR1 SQVTM, CDR2 ANQGSEA. The CDR3 DNA is TGCAGCGTTGTTGGACGGCTTTACGAGCAGTACTTC. As protein: CSVVGRLYEQYF.

This sequence joins TRBV5-1 and TRBJ2-7, with 7 bases aligning to TRBD1. Germline CDR1 SGHRS, CDR2 YFSETQ. V lost 3 bases and J lost 6; bases outside the gene matches: 3. The CDR3 totals 12 residues. The CDR3 loop is CASSSYRGEQYF. DNA for the CDR3: TGCGCCAGCAGCTCTTACAGGGGCGAGCAGTACTTC.

The chain has TRBV6-6 and TRBJ1-5; the D is unclear. The CDR3 sequence is 13 residues long. The V end was cut by 0 bases, the J end by 7 bases, with 7 bases between. Germline V gene sequence: CDR1 MNHNY, CDR2 SVGAGI (reference sequence). The CDR3 DNA reads as TGTGCCAGCAGTTACTCCGGGGAACAGCCCCAGCATTTT. This encodes CASSYSGEQPQHF.

The chain couples TRBV5-1 to TRBJ2-7; D tentatively fits TRBD1 or TRBD2 (5 bases each). Trimming left V 1 base short and J 3 bases short, with 11 bases between. Germline CDR1 is SGHRS and CDR2 is YFSETQ. CDR3 length: 14 residues. CDR3 nucleotide sequence: TGCGCCAGCAGCTTGCCCGGGACGTTCTACGAGCAGTACTTC. It is translated as CASSLPGTFYEQYF.

The chain recombines TRBV30 with TRBJ2-6; 7 bases map to TRBD1. The V gene's germline CDR1 is GTSNPN and CDR2 SVGIG (reference sequence). J lost 2 bases, V lost 3 bases, and 10 bases had no gene match. This CDR3 is built from 17 residues. Written as DNA, the CDR3 is TGTGCCTGGAGATCTAACTGGGGACAGCCTGGGGCCAACGTCCTGACTTTC. Its translation: CAWRSNWGQPGANVLTF. Filled out from reference TRBV30 and TRBJ2-6, the complete variable domain reads SQTIHQWPATLVQPVGSPLSLECTVEGTSNPNLYWYRQAAGRGLQLLFYSVGIGQISSEVPQNLSASRPQDRQFILSSKKLLLSDSGFYLCAWRSNWGQPGANVLTFGAGSRLTVL.

Only one count was recorded for this clone. The gene calls are TRBV6-1 and TRBJ2-7; 8 bases are shared with TRBD1. Looked up from germline, CDR1 is MNHNS and CDR2 is SASEGT. J gave up 5 bases and V 5 bases, and 11 bases lay outside the gene matches. The CDR3 consists of 15 residues. CDR3 in amino acids: CASSPSRDRRHEQYF. The DNA of the CDR3 is TGTGCCAGCAGTCCGTCCCGGGACAGGAGACACGAGCAGTACTTC.

V usage is TRBV18 and J usage is TRBJ2-7; maybe TRBD1 (6 bases). Trimming took 5 bases from V and 4 from J, leaving 12 bases between them. CDR3 length: 13 residues. The germline V gene has CDR1 KGHSH and CDR2 LQKENI. The CDR3 spells CASSTGTGYEQYF. CDR3 DNA: TGTGCCAGCTCAACGGGTACAGGGTACGAGCAGTACTTC.

This chain connects TRBV2 to TRBJ1-1; D is undetermined. V lost 2 bases and J 1 base, leaving 5 bases between the germline ends. This CDR3 has 13 residues. Germline CDR1 SNHLY, CDR2 FYNNEI. In DNA, the CDR3 is TGTGCCAGCAGTGAACAGACGAACACTGAAGCTTTCTTT. Translated: CASSEQTNTEAFF.

In its sample, this clone was seen once. The V gene is TRBV6-6, the J gene TRBJ2-1; TRBD2 agrees at 9 bases. CDR1 is MNHNY, CDR2 SVGAGI, per germline (reference sequence). V was clipped by 6 bases and J by 4 bases; unmatched bases: 7. This CDR3 has 15 residues. The DNA for the CDR3 is TGTGCCAGCAGCCCCGGCGGGAGGGGTTACAATGAGCAGTTCTTC. This sequence encodes CASSPGGRGYNEQFF.

The chain joins TRBV7-9 to TRBJ1-2, with D uncertain. V was shortened by 4 bases and J by 0 bases, with 12 bases between the two germline ends. Looked up from germline, CDR1 is SEHNR and CDR2 is FQNEAQ (reference sequence). CDR3 length: 15 amino acids. In DNA, the CDR3 is TGTGCCAGCAGCTCCCGGCGGAACACTAACTATGGCTACACCTTC. Residues: CASSSRRNTNYGYTF. The full variable domain, with the rest looked up from reference TRBV7-9 and TRBJ1-2, is DTGVSQNPRHKITKRGQNVTFRCDPISEHNRLYWYRQTLGQGPEFLTYFQNEAQLEKSRLLSDRFSAERPKGSFSTLEIQRTEQGDSAMYLCASSSRRNTNYGYTFGSGTRLTVV.

CDR3: CASRVSSNQPQHF. The CDR3 nucleotides read TGTGCCAGCAGGGTCAGTAGCAATCAGCCCCAGCATTTT. The rearrangement joins TRBV6-5 to TRBJ1-5; no firm D call. CDR1 is MNHEY and CDR2 is SVGAGI in the germline V gene. Trimming left V 6 bases short and J 0 bases short, with 6 bases between. The length of the CDR3 is 13 residues.

The J gene is TRBJ2-7, the V gene TRBV12-5; tentative D call: TRBD1 (7 bases). The V and J ends lost 5 bases and 3 bases respectively, with 23 bases between them. Germline V gives CDR1 LGHNT, CDR2 FRNRAP. The CDR3 totals 17 residues. In DNA, the CDR3 is TGTGCTAGTGGTCAAACGGGTATCGGCAGGGGGGACTACGAGCAGTACTTC. Amino acid sequence: CASGQTGIGRGDYEQYF.

This chain uses TRBV6-6 with TRBJ1-2; D unresolved. Germline lookup yields CDR1 MNHNY and CDR2 SVGAGI (reference sequence). CDR3 size: 14 residues. V lost 8 bases and J 2 bases, leaving 15 bases between the germline ends. The CDR3 bases are TGTGCCAGCGCTAACCGGGAGGCGAACTATGGCTACACCTTC. It specifies CASANREANYGYTF.

CDR3 DNA sequence: TGTGCCAGCGCGGGACCTCGGTTAATGGAAGCTTTCTTT. This gives the protein CASAGPRLMEAFF. The V and J genes are TRBV27 and TRBJ1-1, with a tentative D call TRBD1 (5 bases). This CDR3 comprises 13 residues. Trimming stripped 8 bases from V and 8 bases from J, with 18 bases between. CDR1 and CDR2 from the germline V gene are MNHEY and SMNVEV (reference sequence).

This chain connects TRBV5-1 to TRBJ1-1, with 7 bases fitting TRBD1. The CDR3 covers 15 residues. V lost 1 base to trimming and J lost 4 bases; unmatched junction nucleotides: 7. Germline CDR1 is SGHRS and CDR2 is YFSETQ. This chain's CDR3 is CASSLRGRQGTEAFF. The CDR3 DNA is TGCGCCAGCAGCTTGCGGGGCCGACAGGGCACTGAAGCTTTCTTT.

The gene calls are TRBV6-1 and TRBJ2-1, with 10 bases that match TRBD2. The CDR3 totals 14 residues. Germline CDR1 MNHNS, CDR2 SASEGT. Trimming at V came to 6 bases and at J to 7 bases, leaving 6 bases not matched to a gene. CDR3 loop: CASRPGLARNEQFF. CDR3 sequence (DNA): TGTGCCAGCAGACCGGGACTAGCGAGAAATGAGCAGTTCTTC.

The genes are TRBV6-6 and TRBJ1-2, with D unclear. The CDR3 runs to 13 residues. Germline assignment: CDR1 MNHNY and CDR2 SVGAGI (reference sequence). V lost 6 bases and J lost 2, with 10 bases in between. CDR3 coding DNA: TGTGCCAGCAGACCTCAGCCGAACTATGGCTACACCTTC. This codes for CASRPQPNYGYTF.

This clone was observed once. The chain links TRBV6-5 to TRBJ1-1, with a weak D call TRBD1 (5 bases). This CDR3 has 14 residues. CDR1 is MNHEY and CDR2 is SVGAGI in the germline V gene. V shed 0 bases and J shed 5 bases, with 10 bases lying between them. The CDR3 DNA sequence: TGTGCCAGCAGTTACTCGGGGGTTCGGACTGAAGCTTTCTTT. Protein sequence: CASSYSGVRTEAFF.

V is TRBV10-3 and J is TRBJ2-6; no reliable D call. The V and J ends lost 4 bases and 2 bases respectively, with 3 bases between them. From germline, CDR1 is ENHRY and CDR2 SYGVKD. The CDR3 extends over 13 amino acids. DNA of the CDR3: TGTGCCATCAGTGCAGCTGGGGCCAACGTCCTGACTTTC. Translating gives CAISAAGANVLTF.